One sample yielded the 11 T cell receptor beta chains listed below, sequenced in a study of T-cell memory formation after mild COVID-19. In TCRdb, the 5' RACE reads were re-called with MiXCR into one record per CDR3 protein. The sample has around 140,000 distinct CDR3 sequences, about 25% seen once. The specimen was PBMCs or a T cell subset sorted from them (not recorded which). These receptors were collected from an adult woman who had mild COVID-19 (a few samples of this study predate the infection). Cell type and time point are not known.

The rearrangement links TRBV20-1 to TRBJ1-2; the D gene is possibly TRBD1 (6 bases). Trimming shortened V by 6 bases and J by 6 bases, and 14 bases separated the two germline ends. CDR3 length: 12 residues. Germline loops: CDR1 DFQATT, CDR2 SNEGSKA (reference sequence). The DNA for the CDR3 is TGCAGTGCACCCACAGGGCTCCATGGCTACACCTTC. Amino acids: CSAPTGLHGYTF.

The genes are TRBV20-1 and TRBJ1-2; 7 bases align to TRBD1. V gave up 6 bases and J gave up 5 bases; unmatched junction bases: 6. The CDR3 runs to 12 residues. Germline CDR1 is DFQATT and CDR2 is SNEGSKA (reference sequence). The CDR3 DNA sequence: TGCAGTGCGGCAGGGGGAGGGTATGGCTACACCTTC. Translating it yields CSAAGGGYGYTF.

This rearrangement joins TRBV20-1 to TRBJ2-3; 7 bases match TRBD2. The CDR3 sequence is 15 residues long. Per germline, CDR1 DFQATT and CDR2 SNEGSKA (reference sequence). V lost 4 bases and J lost 2; bases outside the gene matches: 9. The CDR3 reads CSANGGAGTTDTQYF. The CDR3 nucleotides read TGCAGTGCTAACGGGGGAGCGGGAACCACAGATACGCAGTATTTT.

This clonotype was seen once. The J gene is TRBJ2-2, the V gene TRBV25-1, with TRBD1 identical over 11 bases. Trimming cost V 4 bases and J 6 bases; bases outside gene matches: 10. Germline V lookup: CDR1 MGHDK, CDR2 SYGVNS. The CDR3 covers 17 residues. This CDR3 reads CASSVFPGQGVSGELFF. The CDR3 DNA reads as TGTGCCAGCAGTGTCTTTCCGGGACAGGGGGTATCCGGGGAGCTGTTTTTT.

The chain links TRBV12-3 or TRBV12-4 to TRBJ2-2; D gene ambiguous. CDR3 length: 11 amino acids. Trimming took 10 bases from V and 4 from J, leaving 7 bases between them. CDR3: CAIHSTGELFF. CDR3 coding DNA: TGTGCCATCCACAGCACCGGGGAGCTGTTTTTT.

This chain links TRBV4-1 with TRBJ2-1; 8 nucleotides align to TRBD2. Germline V CDR1 and CDR2: MGHRA, YSYEKL. The CDR3 contains 16 residues. J was trimmed by 7 bases and V by 4 bases; bases with no gene match: 12. CDR3 in DNA: TGCGCCAGCAGCCCCCGTCTCTCGGGGGGGCAAAATGAGCAGTTCTTC. Translation gives CASSPRLSGGQNEQFF.

V is TRBV6-2 or TRBV6-3 and J is TRBJ1-5; no clear D. The germline gives CDR1 MNHEY, CDR2 SVGEGT. This CDR3 region has 14 residues. V was pared by 5 bases and J by 3 bases, with 11 bases between. CDR3 bases: TGTGCCAGCAGTAATCAGATATTCAATCAGCCCCAGCATTTT. Amino acids: CASSNQIFNQPQHF.

This clonotype was seen a few times. The chain carries TRBV7-9 and TRBJ1-1, with D tentatively TRBD1 (5 bases). Germline loops: CDR1 SEHNR, CDR2 FQNEAQ (reference sequence). The length of the CDR3 is 13 residues. V lost 3 bases and J lost 4, with 9 bases in between. In DNA form, the CDR3 reads TGTGCCAGCAGCTTCCCAGGGCCCACTGAAGCTTTCTTT. Translation gives CASSFPGPTEAFF.

Here the CDR3 reads CASSQMGQGEETQYF. CDR3 nucleotide sequence: TGTGCCAGCAGTCAGATGGGGCAGGGCGAAGAGACCCAGTACTTC. J is TRBJ2-5 and V is TRBV7-8, with a possible D match to TRBD1 (5 bases). The CDR3 contains 15 residues. V lost 6 bases to trimming and J lost 3 bases, with 17 bases between them. CDR1 is SGHVS, CDR2 FQNEAQ, per germline.

The V and J genes are TRBV7-6 and TRBJ1-3; D perhaps matches TRBD1 (6 bases). Per germline, CDR1 SGHVS and CDR2 FNYEAQ. Between the trimmed V and J ends, which lost 5 bases and 4 bases, there was a span of 15 bases. The CDR3 loop spans 15 amino acids. The CDR3 loop is CASSPGTSTGNTIYF. The CDR3 nucleotides read TGTGCCAGCAGCCCAGGGACAAGTACGGGAAACACCATATATTTT.

This clonotype appeared a few times. V gene TRBV27 combines with J gene TRBJ2-1, with a possible D match to TRBD2 (7 bases). Trimming took off 5 bases at V and 8 bases at J, with 19 bases between the two ends. The CDR3 is 15 residues long. The germline gives CDR1 MNHEY, CDR2 SMNVEV (reference sequence). In nucleotides, the CDR3 is TGTGCCAGCAGTCCCTCTAGCGGACAGTTTCATGAGCAGTTCTTC. Translated: CASSPSSGQFHEQFF.